The 20 T cell receptor beta chains below all came from one sample that was sequenced in a study of T cells after yellow fever vaccination. Using its own MiXCR run on the 5' RACE reads, TCRdb lists one record per CDR3 protein. The sample has hundreds of thousands of distinct CDR3 sequences; about 12% are singletons. The material was PBMCs, obtained on the day of the yellow fever booster vaccination. The receptor set was obtained from a man between 25 and 39 years old who received the YFV17D yellow fever vaccine.

This clonotype has only a few counts. The V call is TRBV20-1, the J call TRBJ1-1, with 8 nucleotides matching TRBD1. After removal of 3 bases from V and 8 bases from J, the junction contained 5 bases not matched to a gene. Germline assignment: CDR1 DFQATT and CDR2 SNEGSKA (reference sequence). The CDR3 contains 12 residues. The CDR3 DNA is TGCAGTGCTAGTAGTCAGGGGGCCGAAGCTTTCTTT. Protein product: CSASSQGAEAFF.

This chain uses TRBV6-5 with TRBJ2-2; D is uncertain. This CDR3 region has 16 residues. CDR1 and CDR2 (germline): MNHEY, SVGAGI. Trimming took 2 bases from V and 4 from J, leaving 14 bases between them. CDR3 nucleotide sequence: TGTGCCAGCAGTTACACATACTCGTCCGGCACCGGGGAGCTGTTTTTT. It codes for CASSYTYSSGTGELFF.

This rearrangement joins TRBV10-3 to TRBJ2-3, with no clear D. This CDR3 spans 13 amino acids. V lost 10 bases and J 2 bases, leaving 13 bases between the germline ends. Germline lookup yields CDR1 ENHRY and CDR2 SYGVKD. The CDR3 sequence is CATLSAPTDTQYF. The CDR3 DNA sequence: TGTGCCACCCTGTCAGCCCCCACAGATACGCAGTATTTT.

The chain employs TRBV7-9 and TRBJ1-2, with unresolved D. The CDR3 covers 13 residues. Germline values: CDR1 SEHNR, CDR2 FQNEAQ (reference sequence). V shed 7 bases and J shed 1 base, with 10 bases lying between them. DNA for the CDR3: TGTGCCAGCACCCCCTGGGGTAACTATGGCTACACCTTC. Encoded protein: CASTPWGNYGYTF.

This clonotype was counted many times. V usage is TRBV29-1 and J usage is TRBJ2-3; the match to TRBD2 covers 8 bases. The J segment lost 4 bases and the V segment lost 0 bases, leaving 9 bases of the junction unmatched. In germline, CDR1 is SQVTM, CDR2 ANQGSEA. This CDR3 region has 16 residues. The CDR3 protein is CSVEDRTSGAADTQYF. CDR3 bases: TGCAGCGTTGAAGATCGAACTAGCGGAGCGGCAGATACGCAGTATTTT.

The chain employs TRBV20-1 and TRBJ2-5; 9 nucleotides line up with TRBD2. With V trimmed by 0 bases and J by 5 bases, 7 bases remained unmatched. The CDR3 consists of 15 residues. The germline CDR1 and CDR2 sequences are DFQATT and SNEGSKA (reference sequence). This chain's CDR3 is CSARDPAGGGETQYF. CDR3 coding DNA: TGCAGTGCTAGAGATCCAGCGGGAGGCGGTGAGACCCAGTACTTC.

This clonotype was seen only a few times. The V and J genes are TRBV20-1 and TRBJ1-1, with D hard to call. The CDR3 is 14 amino acids. V shed 2 bases and J shed 4 bases, with 14 bases lying between them. Germline V gene sequence: CDR1 DFQATT, CDR2 SNEGSKA (reference sequence). CDR3 amino acids: CSARYDTRFTEAFF. The CDR3 coding sequence is TGCAGTGCTAGATATGACACTCGATTCACTGAAGCTTTCTTT.

This clonotype was picked up many times. The chain recombines TRBV24-1 with TRBJ2-1; D unresolved. The CDR3 covers 12 residues. In germline, CDR1 is KGHDR, CDR2 SFDVKD. Trimming took off 7 bases at V and 10 bases at J, with 13 bases between the two ends. The CDR3 spells CATSGPSAEQFF. CDR3 in DNA: TGTGCCACCAGCGGACCGTCCGCCGAGCAGTTCTTC.

This clonotype was detected a few times. The DNA for the CDR3 is TGCGCCAGCAGCCCTTCGGACGGCACAGATACGCAGTATTTT. Its translation: CASSPSDGTDTQYF. V usage is TRBV4-1 and J usage is TRBJ2-3; no definite D call. V dropped 4 bases and J dropped 1 base, with 9 bases sitting between them. Germline V gene sequence: CDR1 MGHRA, CDR2 YSYEKL. The length of the CDR3 is 14 residues.

The CDR3 DNA sequence: TGTGCCAGCAGTTCTGGGACACCAGGCAATCAGCCCCAGCATTTT. Amino acids: CASSSGTPGNQPQHF. V and J are TRBV6-5 and TRBJ1-5; D is perhaps TRBD1 (6 bases). Per germline, CDR1 MNHEY and CDR2 SVGAGI. This CDR3 is built from 15 residues. Trimming stripped 4 bases from V and 2 bases from J, with 12 bases between.

This clonotype has more than one count but fewer than ten. The rearrangement uses TRBV5-1 and TRBJ1-6, with D perhaps TRBD1 (5 bases). Germline V gene lookup returns CDR1 SGHRS and CDR2 YFSETQ. V dropped 0 bases and J dropped 8 bases, with 12 bases sitting between them. The CDR3 totals 15 residues. The CDR3 loop is CASSLEWGLYSPLHF. The CDR3 bases are TGCGCCAGCAGCTTGGAGTGGGGGTTGTATTCACCCCTCCACTTT.

This chain uses TRBV11-2 with TRBJ1-1; no definite D call. Germline V gene data show CDR1 as SGHAT and CDR2 as FQNNGV. Trimming shortened V by 0 bases and J by 0 bases, and 14 bases separated the two germline ends. The CDR3 runs 17 residues. The CDR3 DNA follows: TGTGCCAGCAGCTTAGAATCGGTCAGAACCATGAACACTGAAGCTTTCTTT. Protein sequence: CASSLESVRTMNTEAFF.

This clonotype has a handful of counts. The rearrangement joins TRBV7-9 to TRBJ2-5; TRBD2 agrees at 7 bases. V was clipped by 3 bases and J by 4 bases; unmatched bases: 2. This CDR3 region has 13 residues. CDR1 and CDR2 from the germline V gene are SEHNR and FQNEAQ (reference sequence). CDR3 region: CASSFGRSETQYF. The CDR3 DNA follows: TGTGCCAGCAGCTTCGGGAGGTCAGAGACCCAGTACTTC.

This clonotype was detected a few times. J is TRBJ2-5 and V is TRBV29-1; 8 positions agree with TRBD1. The CDR3 length is 15 residues. V lost 6 bases to trimming and J lost 4 bases; unmatched junction nucleotides: 13. CDR1 is SQVTM and CDR2 is ANQGSEA in the germline V gene. CDR3 sequence reads: CSVTSDRGRGETQYF. CDR3 sequence (DNA): TGCAGCGTGACATCAGACAGGGGCAGAGGAGAGACCCAGTACTTC.

This clonotype came up a few times. The chain links TRBV7-9 to TRBJ2-5; 8 positions match TRBD1. Trimming cost V 7 bases and J 1 base; bases outside gene matches: 8. This CDR3 comprises 15 residues. Germline assignment: CDR1 SEHNR and CDR2 FQNEAQ (reference sequence). The CDR3 nucleotides read TGTGCCAGCAAAGGGGACAGGATCTTCCAAGAGACCCAGTACTTC. It translates to CASKGDRIFQETQYF.

The chain is built from TRBV28 and TRBJ2-2; 7 positions match TRBD1. The CDR3 totals 15 residues. Trimming took 4 bases from V and 6 from J; bases not matched to a gene: 8. Germline CDR1 reads MDHEN; CDR2 reads SYDVKM. CDR3: CASSWTDRVSGELFF. CDR3 nucleotide sequence: TGTGCCAGCAGTTGGACAGACAGGGTCTCCGGGGAGCTGTTTTTT.

The gene calls are TRBV7-9 and TRBJ1-1; D is ambiguous. CDR1 and CDR2 from the germline V gene are SEHNR and FQNEAQ (reference sequence). V was trimmed by 1 base and J by 10 bases, leaving 10 bases between them. The CDR3 length is 12 residues. For the CDR3, the DNA is TGTGCCAGCAGCTTAGAACTTGAAGGAGCTTTCTTT. This translates into CASSLELEGAFF.

The chain has TRBV12-3 or TRBV12-4 and TRBJ1-4; 7 positions match TRBD1. Unmatched junction bases numbered 10, after V lost 8 bases and J lost 4 bases. This CDR3 is 15 amino acids long. The CDR3 here is CASQENRGFNEKLFF. The CDR3 DNA reads as TGTGCCAGCCAGGAAAACAGGGGCTTTAATGAAAAACTGTTTTTT.

The sample holds a few counts of this clonotype. V usage is TRBV9 and J usage is TRBJ2-7, with D possibly being TRBD1 (5 bases). This CDR3 is 13 amino acids long. The V gene's germline CDR1 is SGDLS and CDR2 YYNGEE. Trimming pared 5 bases from V and 0 bases from J, leaving 9 bases between. The CDR3 region is CASSGRVSYEQYF. CDR3 sequence (DNA): TGTGCCAGCAGTGGCAGGGTCTCCTACGAGCAGTACTTC.

Only a few counts were recorded for this clonotype. The chain employs TRBV7-2 and TRBJ2-3; tentative D call: TRBD2 (5 bases). This CDR3 is 15 amino acids long. Trimming cost V 0 bases and J 8 bases, with 15 bases left between them. Per germline, CDR1 SGHTA and CDR2 FQGNSA. The CDR3 sequence: CASSLASSPIGTQYF. For the CDR3, the DNA is TGTGCCAGCAGCTTAGCTTCTAGCCCCATTGGTACGCAGTATTTT.